Each of the 13 T cell receptor beta chains below was sequenced from the same sample in a study of T cells expressing NK-cell markers. Following a re-call of the 5' RACE reads, TCRdb has one entry per CDR3 protein and lacks DNA. Recorded here are 8,000 or so distinct CDR3 sequences; the top ten clones represent over 9.5%. Sample: blood T cells: a sorted CD56 or NKG2C T cell subset, CD4+ or CD8+ T cells, or bulk PBMC T cells (not recorded which). The receptors here all came from a young man in good health.

Measured by frequency, this clonotype is medium-sized (0.01 to 0.1%). The chain couples TRBV5-5 to TRBJ2-2. This CDR3 is 12 amino acids long. The germline V gene encodes CDR1 SGHKS and CDR2 YYEKEE (reference sequence). CDR3 loop: CATHRNTGELFF.

Considering frequency, this clonotype is medium-sized. The V and J genes are TRBV4-3 and TRBJ1-4; the D gene TCRdb calls, TRBD1, cannot be checked with no DNA. Germline lookup yields CDR1 LGHNA and CDR2 YSLEER. CDR3 length: 14 residues. The CDR3 is CASSPRTDNEKLFF.

According to its frequency, this clonotype is medium-sized (0.01 to 0.1%). The V gene is TRBV2, the J gene TRBJ2-7; TCRdb gives TRBD2 as the D gene, but with no DNA this cannot be confirmed. The CDR3 loop spans 13 amino acids. CDR1 SNHLY and CDR2 FYNNEI come from the germline V gene. This CDR3 reads CASSGGLLYEQYF.

By frequency, this clonotype is medium-sized. J is TRBJ2-7 and V is TRBV2. The germline gives CDR1 SNHLY, CDR2 FYNNEI. CDR3 length equals 13 residues. The CDR3 loop is CASVSPDSYEQYF.

This rearrangement joins TRBV3-1 to TRBJ2-5; TCRdb's D gene call, TRBD2, goes unchecked for lack of DNA. The germline V gene has CDR1 LGHDT and CDR2 YNNKEL (reference sequence). The CDR3 consists of 13 residues. CDR3 amino acids: CASTPGGRETQYF.

This clonotype is identified as medium-sized from frequency. The CDR3 spells CASSHRDGRGRYF. This chain links TRBV3-1 with TRBJ2-3; TCRdb picks TRBD1, but there is no DNA to check that call. Germline V gene lookup returns CDR1 LGHDT and CDR2 YNNKEL (reference sequence). This CDR3 has 13 amino acids.

The chain joins TRBV7-9 to TRBJ2-3; TCRdb returns TRBD1, unconfirmable since there is no DNA. Per germline, CDR1 SEHNR and CDR2 FQNEAQ (reference sequence). CDR3 length: 16 amino acids. The CDR3 sequence is CASRKIWTEGSDTQYF.

In terms of frequency, this clonotype is medium-sized. The V gene is TRBV20-1, the J gene TRBJ2-1. The CDR3 is 14 residues long. Germline V CDR1 and CDR2: DFQATT, SNEGSKA (reference sequence). Here the CDR3 reads CSASTGSSYNEQFF.

J is TRBJ2-1 and V is TRBV19. Germline CDR1 and CDR2: LNHDA and SQIVND (reference sequence). This CDR3 region has 16 residues. This CDR3 is CASKTTAGDSYNEQFF. The whole variable domain, remainder taken from reference TRBV19 and TRBJ2-1, is DGGITQSPKYLFRKEGQNVTLSCEQNLNHDAMYWYRQDPGQGLRLIYYSQIVNDFQKGDIAEGYSVSREKKESFPLTVTSAQKNPTAFYLCASKTTAGDSYNEQFFGPGTRLTVL.

This clonotype registers medium-sized by frequency. The chain links TRBV29-1 to TRBJ1-1; TCRdb picks TRBD1, but there is no DNA to check that call. This CDR3 contains 12 residues. Looked up from germline, CDR1 is SQVTM and CDR2 is ANQGSEA. The CDR3 loop is CSVVRGITEAFF.

The V gene is TRBV6-5, the J gene TRBJ1-1. CDR1 and CDR2 from the germline V gene are MNHEY and SVGAGI. The CDR3 extends over 14 amino acids. This chain's CDR3 is CASSYSWTLTAAFF.

J is TRBJ2-1 and V is TRBV9; the TCRdb D gene call, TRBD2, has no DNA to confirm it. The V gene's germline CDR1 is SGDLS and CDR2 YYNGEE. The CDR3 extends over 11 amino acids. The CDR3 region is CASSGEGEQFF.

The chain links TRBV12-5 to TRBJ2-1; TCRdb reports TRBD2, a call that lacks DNA to check it against. The germline CDR1 and CDR2 sequences are LGHNT and FRNRAP. The CDR3 sequence is 14 residues long. CDR3 sequence: CASGLWLAGHEQFF.